This TCR beta chain was retrieved from a study of T cells after yellow fever vaccination. Background on the study: The fractions with low cell numbers were processed using SMART-Seq v4 Ultra Low Input. Overall study results and limits: A weaker but faster secondary response was observed, peaking on day 5 versus 15. The bulk population could contribute abundant contaminating clonotypes to FACS-sorted repertoires.

TCR cDNA was made by 5'RACE template switching, adding a universal primer site and UMIs. TCRdb reprocessed the 5' RACE reads via MiXCR and lists one record per CDR3 protein. The repertoire holds 300,000 to 350,000 distinct CDR3 sequences, with 3% to 4.5% as singletons. A note on this clonotype: Its antigen is not identified.

Germline CDR1 reads LGHNA; CDR2 reads YSLEER. The length of the CDR3 is 15 residues. The V and J ends lost 3 bases and 4 bases, in that order; junction bases with no gene match: 7. The material was PBMCs, obtained 5 days after the yellow fever booster vaccination. The chain carries TRBV4-3 and TRBJ1-1, with 8 bases matching TRBD1. This TCR was recovered from a man younger than 35 who received the YFV17D yellow fever vaccine. The CDR3 nucleotides are TGCGCCAGCAGCCACAGGACAGGGCTGGGCACTGAAGCTTTCTTT. It is translated as CASSHRTGLGTEAFF.